The present T cell receptor beta chain was sequenced within a study of T cells in localized non-small cell lung cancer. CDR3 size: 13 residues. Germline values: CDR1 GTSNPN, CDR2 SVGIG (reference sequence). Trimming pared 7 bases from V and 3 bases from J, leaving 12 bases between. Of note for this clone: What it recognizes is unknown.

Profiling relied on immunoSEQ multiplex PCR, and the TCRdb table lists in-frame clones only, not all of them. The sample holds approximately 2,000 clones, about 25% seen once. General observations from the study: Adjacent lung exhibited a median of about 57 among the 100 most abundant tumor clones. Uninvolved adjacent lung showed the highest T cell clonality, exceeding tumor.

Material: lung tumor tissue, obtained before any cancer treatment. V usage is TRBV30 and J usage is TRBJ1-4; the D is unclear. The clonotype was recovered from a woman aged 35 to 69 with stage III squamous cell lung carcinoma. The CDR3 nucleotides are TGTGCCTCTCAGACTGATTCTAATGAAAAACTGTTTTTT. Amino acids: CASQTDSNEKLFF.